The 2 T cell receptor beta chains below come from one sample, sequenced in a study of cytotoxic CD8 clonotypes in ibrutinib-treated CLL. The protocol was immunoSEQ multiplex PCR, while the TCRdb copy is restricted to in-frame clones and leaves out a portion. The repertoire holds about 69,000 clones, with more than 70% as singletons. The sequenced sample was PBMCs, obtained at disease progression, from a patient treated with ibrutinib. All receptors derive from a human donor with chronic lymphocytic leukemia.

The rearrangement joins TRBV4-1 to TRBJ2-7, with D unresolved. V lost 0 bases and J 3 bases, leaving 6 bases between the germline ends. From germline, CDR1 is MGHRA and CDR2 YSYEKL. The CDR3 is 13 residues long. The CDR3 nucleotides are TGCGCCAGCAGCCAAGAACTCCGCTACGAGCAGTACTTC. Translated: CASSQELRYEQYF.

The chain uses TRBV18 and TRBJ2-5; D not resolved. Trimming removed 1 base at V and 1 base at J, with 10 bases between. CDR3 length: 15 residues. CDR1 KGHSH and CDR2 LQKENI come from the germline V gene. This CDR3 is CASSPRLGSQETQYF. In nucleotides, the CDR3 is TGTGCCAGCTCACCACGGTTGGGGTCCCAAGAGACCCAGTACTTC.